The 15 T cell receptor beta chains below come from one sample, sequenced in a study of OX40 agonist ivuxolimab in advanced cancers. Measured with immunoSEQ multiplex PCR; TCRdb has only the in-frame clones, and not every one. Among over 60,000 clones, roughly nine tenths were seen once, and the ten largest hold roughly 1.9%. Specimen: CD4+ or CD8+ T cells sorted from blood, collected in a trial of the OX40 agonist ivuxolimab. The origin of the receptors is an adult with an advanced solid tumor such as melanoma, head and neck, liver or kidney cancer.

The CDR3 DNA is TGTGCCAGCAGCGGGGGGACAGCATCCTACAATGAGCAGTTCTTC. Its protein is CASSGGTASYNEQFF. V gene TRBV5-4 combines with J gene TRBJ2-1, with a possible D match to TRBD1 (7 bases). V lost 4 bases, J lost 1 base, and 12 bases lay in between. The CDR3 length is 15 residues. The germline gives CDR1 SGHNT, CDR2 YYREEE (reference sequence).

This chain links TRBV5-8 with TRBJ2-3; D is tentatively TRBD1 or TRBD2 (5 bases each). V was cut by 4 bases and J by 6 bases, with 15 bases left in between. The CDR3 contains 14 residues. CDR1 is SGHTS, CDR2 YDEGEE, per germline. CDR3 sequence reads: CASSPGSGLDTQYF. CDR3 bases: TGTGCCAGCAGCCCCGGGTCGGGGCTGGATACGCAGTATTTT.

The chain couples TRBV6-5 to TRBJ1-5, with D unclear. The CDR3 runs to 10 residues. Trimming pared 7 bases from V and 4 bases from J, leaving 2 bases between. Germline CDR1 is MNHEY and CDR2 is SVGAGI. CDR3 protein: CASNNQPQHF. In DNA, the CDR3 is TGTGCCAGCAATAATCAGCCCCAGCATTTT.

CDR3 nucleotides: TGTGCCTGGAGTGTATTAGGCACCAATCAGCCCCAGCATTTT. Translating gives CAWSVLGTNQPQHF. The chain combines TRBV30 with TRBJ1-5, with D unresolved. The V and J ends lost 0 bases and 3 bases respectively, with 9 bases between them. The CDR3 totals 14 residues. Germline assignment: CDR1 GTSNPN and CDR2 SVGIG (reference sequence).

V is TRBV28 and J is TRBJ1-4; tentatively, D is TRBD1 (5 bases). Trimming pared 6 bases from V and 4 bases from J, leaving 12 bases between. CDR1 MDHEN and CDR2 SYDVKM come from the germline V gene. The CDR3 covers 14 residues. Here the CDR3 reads CASRRGGDNEKLFF. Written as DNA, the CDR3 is TGTGCCAGCAGGAGGGGAGGCGATAATGAAAAACTGTTTTTT. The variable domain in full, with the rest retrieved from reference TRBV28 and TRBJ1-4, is DVKVTQSSRYLVKRTGEKVFLECVQDMDHENMFWYRQDPGLGLRLIYFSYDVKMKEKGDIPEGYSVSREKKERFSLILESASTNQTSMYLCASRRGGDNEKLFFGSGTQLSVL.

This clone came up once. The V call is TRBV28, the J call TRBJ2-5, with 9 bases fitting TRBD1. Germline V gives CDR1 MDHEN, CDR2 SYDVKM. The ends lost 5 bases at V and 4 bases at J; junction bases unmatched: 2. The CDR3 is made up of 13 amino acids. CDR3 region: CASSTGGRETQYF. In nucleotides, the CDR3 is TGTGCCAGCAGTACAGGGGGCCGAGAGACCCAGTACTTC.

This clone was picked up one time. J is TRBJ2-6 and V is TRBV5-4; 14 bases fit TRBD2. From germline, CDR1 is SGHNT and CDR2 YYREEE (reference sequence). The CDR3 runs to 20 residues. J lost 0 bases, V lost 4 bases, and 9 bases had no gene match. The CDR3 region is CASSQGLAGAFFSGANVLTF. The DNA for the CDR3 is TGTGCCAGCAGCCAGGGACTAGCGGGGGCCTTCTTCTCTGGGGCCAACGTCCTGACTTTC. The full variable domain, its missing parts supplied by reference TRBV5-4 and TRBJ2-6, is ETGVTQSPTHLIKTRGQQVTLRCSSQSGHNTVSWYQQALGQGPQFIFQYYREEENGRGNFPPRFSGLQFPNYSSELNVNALELDDSALYLCASSQGLAGAFFSGANVLTFGAGSRLTVL.

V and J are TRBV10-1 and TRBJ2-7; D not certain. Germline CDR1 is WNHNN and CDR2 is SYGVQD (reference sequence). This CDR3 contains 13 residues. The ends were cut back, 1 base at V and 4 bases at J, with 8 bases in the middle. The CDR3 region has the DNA TGCGCCAGCAGTGAGTTCGTGTCATACGAGCAGTACTTC. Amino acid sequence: CASSEFVSYEQYF.

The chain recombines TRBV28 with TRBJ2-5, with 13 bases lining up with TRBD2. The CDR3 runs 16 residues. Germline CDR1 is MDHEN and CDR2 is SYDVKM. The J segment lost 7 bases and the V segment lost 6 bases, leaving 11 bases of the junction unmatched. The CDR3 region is CASSPPTSGGRGTQYF. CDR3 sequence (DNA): TGTGCCAGCAGCCCACCGACTAGCGGGGGGAGGGGGACCCAGTACTTC.

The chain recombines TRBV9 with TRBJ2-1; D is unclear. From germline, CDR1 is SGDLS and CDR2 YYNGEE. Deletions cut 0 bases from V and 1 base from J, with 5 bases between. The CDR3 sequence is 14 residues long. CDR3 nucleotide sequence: TGTGCCAGCAGCGTAGTCGGGTCCTACAATGAGCAGTTCTTC. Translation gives CASSVVGSYNEQFF.

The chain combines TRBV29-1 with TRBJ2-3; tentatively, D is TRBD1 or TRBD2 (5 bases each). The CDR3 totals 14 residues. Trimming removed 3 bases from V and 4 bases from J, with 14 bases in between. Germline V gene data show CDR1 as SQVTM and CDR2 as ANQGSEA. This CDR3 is CSVDSSGLADTQYF. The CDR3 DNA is TGCAGCGTTGACAGCTCGGGGCTGGCAGATACGCAGTATTTT.

The CDR3 nucleotides read TGTGCCAGCAGCGGACTAGCGGGGGTCAATGAGCAGTTCTTC. This codes for CASSGLAGVNEQFF. V usage is TRBV7-6 and J usage is TRBJ2-1, with TRBD2 matching 13 bases. Germline CDR1 reads SGHVS; CDR2 reads FNYEAQ. With 5 bases clipped from V and 6 bases from J, the junction kept 1 base outside the gene matches. This CDR3 is 14 amino acids long.

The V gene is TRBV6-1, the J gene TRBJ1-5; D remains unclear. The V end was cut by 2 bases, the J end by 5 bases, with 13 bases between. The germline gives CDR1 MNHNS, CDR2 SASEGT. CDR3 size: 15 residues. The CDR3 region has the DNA TGTGCCAGCAGTGAAAGCAGGTGGGGATATCAGCCCCAGCATTTT. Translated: CASSESRWGYQPQHF.

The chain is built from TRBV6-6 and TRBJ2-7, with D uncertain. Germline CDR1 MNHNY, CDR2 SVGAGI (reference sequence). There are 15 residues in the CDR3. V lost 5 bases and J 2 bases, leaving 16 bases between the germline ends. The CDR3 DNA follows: TGTGCCAGCAGTCAGGACGGATCATACACCTACGAGCAGTACTTC. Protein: CASSQDGSYTYEQYF.

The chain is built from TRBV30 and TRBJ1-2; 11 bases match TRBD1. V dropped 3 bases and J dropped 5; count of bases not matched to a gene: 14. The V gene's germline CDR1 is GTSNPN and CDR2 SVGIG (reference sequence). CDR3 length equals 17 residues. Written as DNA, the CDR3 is TGTGCCTGGAGGTCCGGACAGGGGGCAACTTCGCTATATGGCTACACCTTC. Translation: CAWRSGQGATSLYGYTF.